These 9 T cell receptor beta chains share one sample of origin, sequenced in a study of T-cell reconstitution after alpha-beta-depleted transplantation in children. The library targeted TCRbeta and was prepared with unique molecular identifiers. Each CDR3 protein gets one entry after TCRdb re-called the PCR reads with MiXCR. This table holds a few hundred thousand distinct CDR3 sequences, 10% found once. Here the sequenced sample was PBMCs, taken before TCRalphabeta/CD19-depleted stem cell transplant. The source of these receptors is a boy younger than two with acute myeloid leukemia, due to receive a stem cell transplant.

This clonotype has a count of ten or more. The chain links TRBV29-1 to TRBJ2-2; TRBD1 aligns across 7 bases. CDR3 length: 15 amino acids. Germline loops: CDR1 SQVTM, CDR2 ANQGSEA. The V and J ends lost 1 base and 3 bases, in that order; junction bases with no gene match: 5. The CDR3 DNA reads as TGCAGCGTTGAAGGTGACAGGGCCGACACCGGGGAGCTGTTTTTT. Amino acid sequence: CSVEGDRADTGELFF.

This clonotype was detected many times. J is TRBJ2-7 and V is TRBV7-9, with D unclear. The germline V and J ends were trimmed by 3 bases and 5 bases, with 8 bases remaining between them. The length of the CDR3 is 12 residues. CDR1 SEHNR and CDR2 FQNEAQ come from the germline V gene (reference sequence). The CDR3, as DNA: TGTGCCAGCAGCTTTACACGTAACGAGCAGTACTTC. Translation: CASSFTRNEQYF.

The table lists this clonotype with many counts. The J gene is TRBJ2-1, the V gene TRBV20-1; 7 bases line up with TRBD2. The CDR3 spans 15 residues. Germline V gene lookup returns CDR1 DFQATT and CDR2 SNEGSKA (reference sequence). V dropped 5 bases and J dropped 0; count of bases not matched to a gene: 7. The CDR3 region is CSARSGASSYNEQFF. CDR3 coding DNA: TGCAGTGCTCGGAGCGGGGCGAGCTCCTACAATGAGCAGTTCTTC.

The chain joins TRBV5-6 to TRBJ1-6, with D possibly matching TRBD1 (5 bases). Deletions cut 2 bases from V and 7 bases from J, with 10 bases between. The germline V gene encodes CDR1 SGHDT and CDR2 YYEEEE. The CDR3 spans 14 residues. For the CDR3, the DNA is TGTGCCAGCAGCTTCGGGAGACAGAATTCACCCCTCCACTTT. Its protein product is CASSFGRQNSPLHF.

Ten or more counts support this clonotype. This sequence joins TRBV29-1 and TRBJ2-3; D not certain. Germline V gene data show CDR1 as SQVTM and CDR2 as ANQGSEA. Trimming stripped 4 bases from V and 3 bases from J, with 11 bases between. CDR3 length equals 13 residues. The CDR3 bases are TGCAGCGTTGTGGATGGCTGGACAGATACGCAGTATTTT. Translated, it gives CSVVDGWTDTQYF.

This sequence joins TRBV15 and TRBJ2-1; maybe TRBD2 (7 bases). The CDR3 consists of 13 residues. The V end was cut by 9 bases, the J end by 8 bases, with 17 bases between. Germline values: CDR1 LNHNV, CDR2 YYDKDF (reference sequence). CDR3 loop: CATGGGAGDEQFF. DNA of the CDR3: TGTGCCACTGGAGGGGGGGCAGGAGATGAGCAGTTCTTC.

Many counts were recorded for this clonotype. This chain's CDR3 is CASRLTSGRSDTQYF. The CDR3 DNA reads as TGTGCCAGCAGGCTCACTAGCGGGAGGAGTGATACGCAGTATTTT. This rearrangement joins TRBV5-4 to TRBJ2-3; the match to TRBD2 covers 12 bases. The CDR3 runs to 15 residues. Per germline, CDR1 SGHNT and CDR2 YYREEE (reference sequence). J was trimmed by 6 bases and V by 5 bases; bases with no gene match: 7.

This clonotype was seen at least ten times. The chain employs TRBV15 and TRBJ1-1; D might be TRBD1 (5 bases). CDR3 length equals 13 residues. Germline V gives CDR1 LNHNV, CDR2 YYDKDF (reference sequence). Deletions cut 3 bases from V and 9 bases from J, with 14 bases between. CDR3 residues: CATSRGVVQQAFF. In nucleotides, the CDR3 is TGTGCCACCAGCAGGGGGGTAGTCCAGCAAGCTTTCTTT.

In its sample, this clonotype was seen many times. The rearrangement links TRBV6-2 or TRBV6-3 to TRBJ1-2, with 12 nucleotides matching TRBD1. Per the germline V gene, CDR1 is MNHEY and CDR2 is SVGEGT. This CDR3 spans 17 amino acids. The V gene end was trimmed by 6 bases and the J gene end by 4 bases; junction bases not matched to a gene: 12. This CDR3 is CASRRPGTGGPVYGYTF. The CDR3 bases are TGTGCCAGCAGGCGCCCCGGGACAGGGGGCCCCGTCTATGGCTACACCTTC.